The clone carrying this T cell receptor (beta chain) has more than one count but fewer than ten. Looked up from germline, CDR1 is MNHNS and CDR2 is SASEGT. The V gene end was trimmed by 5 bases and the J gene end by 3 bases; junction bases not matched to a gene: 9. This CDR3 has 15 amino acids. The entry originates in a study of T cells in Graves' hyperthyroidism and ophthalmopathy. The CDR3 regions of TCR beta were amplified from RNA transcripts. The HTBI primer set served for first-round RT-PCR of the TCR CDR3. TCRdb re-called the multiplex PCR reads through MiXCR, storing one row per CDR3 protein. This repertoire shows hundreds of thousands of distinct CDR3 sequences, roughly 14% found once; its top ten account for about 13%.

This receptor was taken from a man younger than 35 with Graves' ophthalmopathy. J is TRBJ1-2 and V is TRBV6-1; 7 bases are a match to TRBD1. Sequences were obtained from blood. The chain's CDR3 is CASSSSGTADYGYTF. CDR3 nucleotides: TGTGCCAGCAGTTCCTCCGGGACAGCGGACTATGGCTACACCTTC.